The 21 T cell receptor beta chains in this list originate from one sample, sequenced in a study of shared clonotypes between healthy human individuals. The data were produced by immunoSEQ multiplex PCR, yet TCRdb's version contains in-frame clones alone and is incomplete. There are 2 million to 2.5 million clones in the sample; approximately 93% occur only once, and under 0.45% lies in the top ten. The sequencing sample was made of naive CD4+ T cells from PBMCs. Stated subset: CD45RA+ positively selected. All receptors derive from a man in his late teens or twenties in good health. Some clones in this sample may be carry-over from other donors' samples.

The CDR3 is CASSPGSGGETQYF. Written as DNA, the CDR3 is TGTGCCAGCTCACCGGGGTCAGGGGGAGAGACCCAGTACTTC. The chain links TRBV18 to TRBJ2-5; TRBD1 matches 7 bases. The CDR3 covers 14 residues. The V gene end was trimmed by 3 bases and the J gene end by 4 bases; junction bases not matched to a gene: 5. Per the germline V gene, CDR1 is KGHSH and CDR2 is LQKENI.

CDR3 protein: CASSLVEVGGYEQYF. In DNA form, the CDR3 reads TGTGCCAGCAGCTTAGTAGAAGTAGGGGGCTACGAGCAGTACTTC. The chain employs TRBV7-9 and TRBJ2-7, with D perhaps TRBD1 (6 bases). Germline V gene sequence: CDR1 SEHNR, CDR2 FQNEAQ (reference sequence). V shed 1 base and J shed 3 bases, with 13 bases lying between them. The CDR3 loop spans 15 amino acids.

The chain couples TRBV18 to TRBJ2-1, with D possibly being TRBD1 or TRBD2 (5 bases each). The ends were cut back, 3 bases at V and 3 bases at J, with 15 bases in the middle. The length of the CDR3 is 16 residues. Germline CDR1 and CDR2: KGHSH and LQKENI. This CDR3 is CASSPSGLGGYNEQFF. In nucleotides, the CDR3 is TGTGCCAGCTCACCGAGTGGACTTGGGGGCTACAATGAGCAGTTCTTC.

About this clone itself: This sample includes further DNA sequences coding for the same CDR3. The rearrangement joins TRBV6-6 to TRBJ2-1; D could derive from TRBD1 or TRBD2 (5 bases each). V gave up 2 bases and J gave up 0 bases, with 8 bases separating them. In germline, CDR1 is MNHNY, CDR2 SVGAGI (reference sequence). The CDR3 length is 15 residues. The CDR3 DNA reads TGTGCCAGCAGTTACGGGGGTAGCTCCTACAATGAGCAGTTCTTC. This sequence encodes CASSYGGSSYNEQFF.

V is TRBV5-1 and J is TRBJ2-7; 9 nucleotides agree with TRBD1. This CDR3 contains 15 residues. V shed 4 bases and J 6 bases; nucleotides not matched to a gene: 11. CDR1 SGHRS and CDR2 YFSETQ come from the germline V gene. CDR3: CASSTGQGTAGEQYF. Here the CDR3 DNA reads TGCGCCAGCAGCACCGGACAGGGGACAGCGGGCGAGCAGTACTTC.

A single count supports this clone. V is TRBV28 and J is TRBJ1-4; D gene ambiguous. The CDR3 is made up of 15 amino acids. Per the germline V gene, CDR1 is MDHEN and CDR2 is SYDVKM. Trimming cost V 6 bases and J 4 bases, with 15 bases left between them. Written as DNA, the CDR3 is TGTGCCAGCAGCCCTGGGAGGGCGATTAATGAAAAACTGTTTTTT. Translating it yields CASSPGRAINEKLFF.

V usage is TRBV5-1 and J usage is TRBJ2-2, with D unresolved. CDR3 length equals 15 residues. The ends were cut back, 4 bases at V and 0 bases at J, with 10 bases in the middle. Looked up from germline, CDR1 is SGHRS and CDR2 is YFSETQ. The CDR3, as DNA: TGCGCCAGCAGCCCGTTAAAAGCGAACACCGGGGAGCTGTTTTTT. It specifies CASSPLKANTGELFF.

This clone appeared a single time. The chain joins TRBV9 to TRBJ1-2; 11 nucleotides line up with TRBD1. The J segment lost 8 bases and the V segment lost 4 bases, leaving 10 bases of the junction unmatched. Germline CDR1 SGDLS, CDR2 YYNGEE. The CDR3 spans 15 residues. CDR3 amino acids: CASSPRTGGAGGYTF. Here the CDR3 DNA reads TGTGCCAGCAGCCCACGGACAGGGGGCGCCGGGGGCTACACCTTC.

J is TRBJ2-7 and V is TRBV28; TRBD2 matches 9 bases. V lost 3 bases and J lost 1; bases outside the gene matches: 22. In germline, CDR1 is MDHEN, CDR2 SYDVKM. This CDR3 is built from 21 residues. CDR3 region: CASSLGPGAGRVAGESYEQYF. The CDR3 nucleotides are TGTGCCAGCAGTTTGGGGCCGGGGGCAGGGCGGGTAGCGGGAGAGTCCTACGAGCAGTACTTC.

V and J are TRBV6-5 and TRBJ1-5; D unclear. CDR1 MNHEY and CDR2 SVGAGI come from the germline V gene. The germline V and J ends were trimmed by 6 bases and 4 bases, with 10 bases remaining between them. The CDR3 sequence is 13 residues long. Written as DNA, the CDR3 is TGTGCCAGCAGATCAGGAATAAATCAGCCCCAGCATTTT. Protein sequence: CASRSGINQPQHF.

The chain recombines TRBV25-1 with TRBJ1-4; 7 bases align to TRBD1. The germline gives CDR1 MGHDK, CDR2 SYGVNS. The CDR3 extends over 15 amino acids. Losses at the gene ends were 7 bases for V and 6 bases for J; bases not matched to a gene: 11. The CDR3 DNA reads TGTGCCAGCATCGGAGCAGGGGGTAGGGATGAAAAACTGTTTTTT. It yields the protein CASIGAGGRDEKLFF.

The gene calls are TRBV6-5 and TRBJ2-1; a possible D gene is TRBD2 (6 bases). This CDR3 has 15 residues. Germline CDR1 reads MNHEY; CDR2 reads SVGAGI. Trimming removed 6 bases from V and 4 bases from J, with 16 bases in between. The CDR3 DNA sequence: TGTGCCAGCAGATTCGGGAGATCGGTTTACAATGAGCAGTTCTTC. This sequence encodes CASRFGRSVYNEQFF.

The chain uses TRBV6-1 and TRBJ1-2; 7 bases match TRBD1. Trimming cost V 6 bases and J 2 bases; bases outside gene matches: 9. The CDR3 is 15 residues long. Germline lookup yields CDR1 MNHNS and CDR2 SASEGT. CDR3 region: CASRDDAGGNYGYTF. The CDR3 bases are TGTGCCAGCAGAGACGACGCAGGGGGGAACTATGGCTACACCTTC.

V usage is TRBV7-2 and J usage is TRBJ2-2; no clear D. Looked up from germline, CDR1 is SGHTA and CDR2 is FQGNSA. CDR3 size: 14 residues. Deletions cut 4 bases from V and 5 bases from J, with 11 bases between. For the CDR3, the DNA is TGTGCCAGCAGCTCATTTGAGGTTACCGGGGAGCTGTTTTTT. Protein sequence: CASSSFEVTGELFF.

V usage is TRBV30 and J usage is TRBJ2-1; TRBD2 aligns across 7 bases. The CDR3 sequence is 13 residues long. Losses at the gene ends were 1 base for V and 6 bases for J; bases not matched to a gene: 3. The germline gives CDR1 GTSNPN, CDR2 SVGIG (reference sequence). The CDR3 spells CAWSASGRNEQFF. In DNA, the CDR3 is TGTGCCTGGAGTGCTAGCGGCCGCAATGAGCAGTTCTTC.

The chain links TRBV5-1 to TRBJ2-7; D possibly uses TRBD1 or TRBD2 (5 bases each). CDR1 and CDR2 from the germline V gene are SGHRS and YFSETQ. The V gene lost 4 bases and the J gene lost 0 bases, with 8 bases spanning the gap. There are 13 residues in the CDR3. CDR3 in amino acids: CASSTGGSYEQYF. The CDR3 nucleotides are TGCGCCAGCAGCACAGGAGGCTCCTACGAGCAGTACTTC.

This clone has just one count. V gene TRBV7-8 combines with J gene TRBJ1-1, with D hard to call. The CDR3 is 13 residues long. The germline V and J ends were trimmed by 2 bases and 5 bases, with 9 bases remaining between them. Germline values: CDR1 SGHVS, CDR2 FQNEAQ. CDR3 amino acids: CASSLTRRTEAFF. CDR3 nucleotides: TGTGCCAGCAGCTTAACGCGCAGGACTGAAGCTTTCTTT.

The chain joins TRBV7-2 to TRBJ2-5, with D perhaps matching TRBD2 (6 bases). V shed 5 bases and J shed 5 bases, with 15 bases lying between them. The CDR3 contains 14 residues. Germline V gene sequence: CDR1 SGHTA, CDR2 FQGNSA. The CDR3 region has the DNA TGTGCCAGCAGCCCACGCGGGGCTGGTGAGACCCAGTACTTC. Translation gives CASSPRGAGETQYF.

The J gene is TRBJ1-3, the V gene TRBV28, with TRBD1 identical over 7 bases. The germline V gene encodes CDR1 MDHEN and CDR2 SYDVKM. V was pared by 8 bases and J by 0 bases, with 7 bases of the junction left unmatched. CDR3 length: 15 residues. The CDR3 DNA follows: TGTGCCAGCCTGGGACAGCCCGCCTCTGGAAACACCATATATTTT. This translates into CASLGQPASGNTIYF.

The genes are TRBV5-1 and TRBJ1-1; 11 positions match TRBD1. Germline loops: CDR1 SGHRS, CDR2 YFSETQ. The CDR3 consists of 16 residues. The V segment lost 4 bases and the J segment 4 bases; nucleotides outside the gene matches: 9. Here the CDR3 DNA reads TGCGCCAGCAGCGCGACGTCCGGGACAGGGGGCACTGAAGCTTTCTTT. Translating it yields CASSATSGTGGTEAFF.

This sequence joins TRBV6-5 and TRBJ1-2, with D perhaps matching TRBD1 (6 bases). Trimming stripped 6 bases from V and 4 bases from J, with 12 bases between. This CDR3 spans 13 amino acids. CDR1 is MNHEY and CDR2 is SVGAGI in the germline V gene. DNA of the CDR3: TGTGCCAGCAGAGTCAGGGGTAGCTATGGCTACACCTTC. This encodes CASRVRGSYGYTF.